The sequence of this T cell receptor (beta chain) was determined in a study of T cell repertoires in cytomegalovirus infection. About the study: An indication of both CMV infection and matching HLA type came from public TCR beta signatures. Study-level points and caveats: Summed public TCR beta family frequency identified CMV carriers bearing the relevant HLA. The response measured ex vivo was dominated by TCR beta clonotypes (HLA-C-restricted and CMV-specific).

TCRdb fed the reads into MiXCR, producing one record per CDR3 protein. The table shows more than 400,000 distinct CDR3 sequences, with roughly 29% occurring only once. This clonotype has more than one count but fewer than ten. Its antigen is currently unknown. Sequenced material: PBMCs. The source of this sequence is a human donor in good health (CMV status not recorded). Some clones in this sample may be carry-over from other donors' samples.

The CDR3 region is CASSQMVLAGGAGELFF. CDR3 DNA sequence: TGCGCCAGCAGCCAAATGGTTCTAGCGGGAGGGGCCGGGGAGCTGTTTTTT. This chain joins TRBV4-3 and TRBJ2-2, with 12 positions matching TRBD2. With 2 bases clipped from V and 6 bases from J, the junction kept 7 bases outside the gene matches. Per germline, CDR1 LGHNA and CDR2 YSLEER. This CDR3 is 17 amino acids long.